This paragraph reports one T cell receptor (beta chain). The target antigen is unknown. This sample is drawn from a study of a mutant IDH1 vaccine in newly diagnosed glioma. Study as a whole: Most had both radiotherapy and temozolomide beforehand; others had only one. Findings and limits, study-wide: Across multiple MHC alleles, 80% to 95% of patients had vaccine-induced responses.

Stated time point: week 5, during vaccination. In every dose of vaccine, 300 ug of mutant IDH1 20-mer peptide was given alongside topical imiquimod. Libraries were prepared by immunoSEQ multiplex PCR; TCRdb keeps only in-frame clonotypes and omits some of them. This table has 35,000 to 45,000 clones, roughly 81% appearing once. Germline loops: CDR1 MDHEN, CDR2 SYDVKM. The CDR3 totals 11 residues. V lost 3 bases, J lost 9 bases, and 6 bases lay in between. The chain employs TRBV28 and TRBJ2-4, with D uncertain. The sequence was collected from a man in his fifties or sixties with glioma. Sequencing was performed on PBMCs, taken from a glioma patient whose treatment included an IDH1 peptide vaccine. Written as DNA, the CDR3 is TGTGCCAGCAGTTTGGGAAGCATTCAGTACTTC. It translates to CASSLGSIQYF.